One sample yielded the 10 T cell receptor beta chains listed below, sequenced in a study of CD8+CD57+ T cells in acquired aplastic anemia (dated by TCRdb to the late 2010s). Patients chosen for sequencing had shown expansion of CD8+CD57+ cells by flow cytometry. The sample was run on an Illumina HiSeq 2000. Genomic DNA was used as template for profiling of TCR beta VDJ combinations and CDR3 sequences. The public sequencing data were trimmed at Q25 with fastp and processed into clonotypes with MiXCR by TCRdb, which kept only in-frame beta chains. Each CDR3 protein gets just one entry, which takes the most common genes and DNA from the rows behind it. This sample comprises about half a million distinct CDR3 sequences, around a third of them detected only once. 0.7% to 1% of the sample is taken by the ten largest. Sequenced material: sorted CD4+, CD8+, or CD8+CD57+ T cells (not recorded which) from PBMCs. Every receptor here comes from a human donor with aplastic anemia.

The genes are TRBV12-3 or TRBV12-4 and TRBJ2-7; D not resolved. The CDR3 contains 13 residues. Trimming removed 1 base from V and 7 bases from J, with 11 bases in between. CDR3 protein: CASSLDTEVEQYF. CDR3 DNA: TGTGCCAGCAGTTTAGACACCGAAGTTGAGCAGTACTTC.

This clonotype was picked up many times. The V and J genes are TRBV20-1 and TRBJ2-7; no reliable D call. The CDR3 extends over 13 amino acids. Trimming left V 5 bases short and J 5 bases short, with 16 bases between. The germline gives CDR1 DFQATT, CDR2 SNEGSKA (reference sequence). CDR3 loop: CSAQDSHPDEQYF. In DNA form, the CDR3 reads TGCAGTGCTCAAGACTCCCACCCAGACGAGCAGTACTTC.

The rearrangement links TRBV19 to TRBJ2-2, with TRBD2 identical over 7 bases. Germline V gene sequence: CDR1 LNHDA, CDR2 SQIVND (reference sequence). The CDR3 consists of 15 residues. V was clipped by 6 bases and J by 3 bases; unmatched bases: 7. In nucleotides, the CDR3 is TGTGCCAGTAGATCCGGGAGGCCCGACACCGGGGAGCTGTTTTTT. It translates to CASRSGRPDTGELFF.

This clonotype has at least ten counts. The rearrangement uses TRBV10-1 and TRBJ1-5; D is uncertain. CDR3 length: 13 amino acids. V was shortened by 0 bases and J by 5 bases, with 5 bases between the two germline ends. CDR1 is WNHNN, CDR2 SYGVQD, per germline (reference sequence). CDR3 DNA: TGCGCCAGCAGTGAGTCCCGGGATCAGCCCCAGCATTTT. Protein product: CASSESRDQPQHF.

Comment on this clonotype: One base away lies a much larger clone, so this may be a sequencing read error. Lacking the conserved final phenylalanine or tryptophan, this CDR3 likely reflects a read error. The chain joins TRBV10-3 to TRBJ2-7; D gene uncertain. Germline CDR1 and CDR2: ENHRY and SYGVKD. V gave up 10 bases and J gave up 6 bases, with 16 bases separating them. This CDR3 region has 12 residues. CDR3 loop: CASSLFPSEQYL. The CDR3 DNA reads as TGTGCCAGCAGCTTATTCCCTTCCGAGCAGTACCTC.

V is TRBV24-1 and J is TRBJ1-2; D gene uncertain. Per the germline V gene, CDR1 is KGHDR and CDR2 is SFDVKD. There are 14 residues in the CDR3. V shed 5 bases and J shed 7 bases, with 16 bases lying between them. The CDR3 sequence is CATSGGAEAVGYTF. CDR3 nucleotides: TGTGCCACCAGTGGGGGAGCAGAGGCCGTTGGCTACACCTTC.

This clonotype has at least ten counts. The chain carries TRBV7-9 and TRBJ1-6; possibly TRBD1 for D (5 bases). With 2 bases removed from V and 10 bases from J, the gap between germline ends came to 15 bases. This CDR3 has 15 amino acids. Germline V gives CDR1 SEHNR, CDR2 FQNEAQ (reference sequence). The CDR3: CASSLLPGGTSPLHF. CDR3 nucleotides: TGTGCCAGCAGCTTACTGCCGGGGGGAACATCACCCCTCCACTTT.

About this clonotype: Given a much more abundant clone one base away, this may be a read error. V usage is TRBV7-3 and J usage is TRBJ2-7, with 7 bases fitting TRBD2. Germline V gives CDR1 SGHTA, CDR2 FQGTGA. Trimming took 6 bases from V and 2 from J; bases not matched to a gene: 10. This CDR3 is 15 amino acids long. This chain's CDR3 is CASRKAGSSPYEQYF. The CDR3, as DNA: TGTGCCAGCAGGAAAGCGGGATCCTCCCCCTACGAGCAGTACTTC.

CDR3 loop: CASSLLGGSGGYTF. CDR3 DNA: TGTGCCAGCAGTTTATTAGGGGGCTCTGGGGGCTACACCTTC. The V gene is TRBV28, the J gene TRBJ1-2; TRBD1 aligns across 7 bases. Per germline, CDR1 MDHEN and CDR2 SYDVKM. The CDR3 length is 14 residues. With V trimmed by 1 base and J by 8 bases, 7 bases remained unmatched.

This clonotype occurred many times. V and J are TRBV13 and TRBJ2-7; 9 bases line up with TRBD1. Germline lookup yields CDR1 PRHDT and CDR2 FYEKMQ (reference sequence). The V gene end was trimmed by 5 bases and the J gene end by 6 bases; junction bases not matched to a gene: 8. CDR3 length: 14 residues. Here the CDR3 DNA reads TGTGCCAGCAGCCCCACCGGGACAGGGCGCGAGCAGTACTTC. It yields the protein CASSPTGTGREQYF.